Below, 6 T cell receptor beta chains from the same sample are listed, as sequenced in a study of blood T cells in healthy people across ages. Alongside a J-beta primer mix, a sample-barcoded 5' primer served in a second PCR lasting about 7 to 11 cycles. Each CDR3 protein is one row after TCRdb ran MiXCR on the 5' RACE reads. The sample shows approximately 1,100,000 distinct CDR3 sequences, 40% to 45% of them seen only once. Sequenced: blood. Every receptor here comes from a woman aged 60 to 75 in good health.

There are a few counts of this clonotype. The chain carries TRBV7-9 and TRBJ2-7; D is possibly TRBD1 (5 bases). Trimming removed 1 base from V and 6 bases from J, with 16 bases in between. Per germline, CDR1 SEHNR and CDR2 FQNEAQ (reference sequence). This CDR3 comprises 15 residues. CDR3 residues: CASSLVIDSDSEQYF. DNA of the CDR3: TGTGCCAGCAGCTTAGTCATTGACAGCGACTCCGAGCAGTACTTC.

This clonotype was counted at least ten times. CDR3 sequence: CASSLGQGAYGYTF. The CDR3 region has the DNA TGTGCCAGCAGCCTTGGACAGGGGGCCTATGGCTACACCTTC. V is TRBV7-2 and J is TRBJ1-2; TRBD1 matches at 11 bases. The junction had 3 bases not matched to a gene; V was cut back by 5 bases and J by 4 bases. The CDR3 runs to 14 residues. Germline CDR1 and CDR2: SGHTA and FQGNSA.

The table lists this clonotype with a few counts. This CDR3 is CSVLRRRGQGSNIQYF. CDR3 sequence (DNA): TGCAGCGTCCTCAGACGCCGGGGACAGGGGTCCAACATTCAGTACTTC. This chain joins TRBV29-1 and TRBJ2-4; 10 bases fit TRBD1. Germline V gene data show CDR1 as SQVTM and CDR2 as ANQGSEA. After removal of 6 bases from V and 7 bases from J, the junction contained 15 bases not matched to a gene. The CDR3 sequence is 16 residues long.

This chain links TRBV9 with TRBJ1-1, with 8 positions matching TRBD1. This CDR3 has 16 amino acids. Germline V gene data show CDR1 as SGDLS and CDR2 as YYNGEE. Trimming cost V 4 bases and J 5 bases; bases outside gene matches: 13. CDR3 amino acids: CASSPRTGMSGTEAFF. CDR3 coding DNA: TGTGCCAGCAGCCCCCGGACAGGGATGTCGGGTACTGAAGCTTTCTTT.

This clonotype has a handful of counts. The chain carries TRBV12-3 or TRBV12-4 and TRBJ2-7; TRBD2 is a possible D gene (5 bases). V gave up 8 bases and J gave up 0 bases, with 11 bases separating them. The CDR3 length is 13 residues. Here the CDR3 reads CASEDFGSYEQYF. CDR3 coding DNA: TGTGCCAGCGAGGACTTCGGCTCCTACGAGCAGTACTTC.

Remarks on this clonotype: The junction does not match germline at one end; this may be a read error. The genes are TRBV20-1 and TRBJ2-3; D remains ambiguous. CDR1 DFQATT and CDR2 SNEGSKA come from the germline V gene (reference sequence). This CDR3 is built from 11 residues. CDR3 protein: CSALYTDTRYF. The DNA of the CDR3 is TGCAGTGCCCTATACACAGATACGCGGTATTTT.